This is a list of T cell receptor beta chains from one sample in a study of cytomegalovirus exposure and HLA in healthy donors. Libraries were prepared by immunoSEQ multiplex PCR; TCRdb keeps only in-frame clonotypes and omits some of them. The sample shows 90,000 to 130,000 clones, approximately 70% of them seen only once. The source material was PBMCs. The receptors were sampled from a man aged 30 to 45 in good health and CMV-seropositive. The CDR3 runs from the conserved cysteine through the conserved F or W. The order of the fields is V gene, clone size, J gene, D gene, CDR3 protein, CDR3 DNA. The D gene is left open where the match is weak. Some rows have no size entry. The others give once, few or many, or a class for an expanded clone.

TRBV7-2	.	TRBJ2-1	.	CASSQAGNEQFF	TGTGCCAGCAGCCAAGCGGGCAATGAGCAGTTCTTC
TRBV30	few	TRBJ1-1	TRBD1	CAWSVGRTGGWAEAFF	TGTGCCTGGAGTGTGGGAAGGACAGGGGGCTGGGCTGAAGCTTTCTTT
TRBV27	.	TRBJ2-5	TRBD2	CASSPLEREITRETQYF	TGTGCCAGCAGTCCTTTGGAGCGGGAGATTACCCGGGAGACCCAGTACTTC
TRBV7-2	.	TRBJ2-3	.	CASSFYRVAKDTQYF	TGTGCCAGCAGCTTCTACAGGGTTGCAAAAGATACGCAGTATTTT
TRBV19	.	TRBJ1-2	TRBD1	CASSPLGQELYGYTF	TGTGCCAGTAGTCCCCTAGGACAGGAACTCTATGGCTACACCTTC
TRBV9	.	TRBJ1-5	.	CASSATDQPQHF	TGTGCCAGCAGCGCGACAGATCAGCCCCAGCATTTT
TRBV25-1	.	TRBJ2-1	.	CASSDPGGPTYNEQFF	TGTGCCAGCAGTGATCCGGGGGGCCCAACCTACAATGAGCAGTTCTTC
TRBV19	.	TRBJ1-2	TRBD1	CASSIGDRPANYGYTF	TGTGCCAGTAGTATAGGGGACAGACCAGCTAACTATGGCTACACCTTC
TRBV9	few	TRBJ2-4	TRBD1	CASSVGTGVQNIQYF	TGTGCCAGCAGCGTAGGGACAGGGGTCCAAAACATTCAGTACTTC
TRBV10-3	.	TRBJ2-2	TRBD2	CTISGASGSPNTGELFF	TGTACCATCAGTGGGGCTAGCGGGAGCCCAAACACCGGGGAGCTGTTTTTT
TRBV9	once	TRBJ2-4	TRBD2	CASSEGGLAVIQYF	TGTGCCAGCAGCGAGGGGGGACTAGCGGTAATTCAGTACTTC
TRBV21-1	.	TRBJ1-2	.	CASSKGSPRANYGYTF	TGTGCCAGCAGCAAAGGAAGTCCCCGAGCTAACTATGGCTACACCTTC
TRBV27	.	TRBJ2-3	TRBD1	CASSLRRGQGGVDTQYF	TGTGCCAGCAGTTTGCGACGCGGACAGGGGGGCGTAGATACGCAGTATTTT
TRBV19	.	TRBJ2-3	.	CASSIRLTDTQYF	TGTGCCAGTAGTATACGACTCACAGATACGCAGTATTTT
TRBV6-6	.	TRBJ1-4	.	CASRVPSDEKLFF	TGTGCCAGCAGGGTGCCCTCGGATGAAAAACTGTTTTTT
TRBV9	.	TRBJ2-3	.	CASSDDPWTDTDTQYF	TGTGCCAGCAGCGATGATCCTTGGACAGACACAGATACGCAGTATTTT
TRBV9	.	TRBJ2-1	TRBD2	CASSVSGRNYNEQFF	TGTGCCAGCAGCGTTAGCGGGAGAAATTACAATGAGCAGTTCTTC
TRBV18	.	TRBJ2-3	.	CASSPIAVGSMSTDTQYF	TGTGCCAGCTCACCGATCGCGGTAGGATCGATGAGCACAGATACGCAGTATTTT
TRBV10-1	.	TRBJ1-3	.	CATPTRDGNTIYF	TGCGCCACCCCAACGCGGGACGGAAACACCATATATTTT
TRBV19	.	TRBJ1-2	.	CATEGVRAYGYTF	TGTGCCACCGAAGGGGTACGAGCCTATGGCTACACCTTC
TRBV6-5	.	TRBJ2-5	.	CASSGSYGQETQYF	TGTGCCAGCAGTGGTAGCTACGGTCAAGAGACCCAGTACTTC
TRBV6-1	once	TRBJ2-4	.	CASSEVGVNIQYF	TGTGCCAGCAGTGAAGTAGGGGTGAACATTCAGTACTTC
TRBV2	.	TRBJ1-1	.	CASTLAEAFF	TGTGCCAGTACTCTCGCTGAAGCTTTCTTT
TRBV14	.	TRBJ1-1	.	CASSPRLRAEAFF	TGTGCCAGCAGCCCCCGACTGCGGGCTGAAGCTTTCTTT
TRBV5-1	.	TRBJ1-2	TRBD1	CASSLAWGTGAGYTF	TGCGCCAGCAGCTTGGCCTGGGGGACAGGGGCTGGCTACACCTTC
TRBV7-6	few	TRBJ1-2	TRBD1	CASSLATGGSGYTF	TGTGCCAGCAGCTTAGCGACAGGGGGGTCTGGCTACACCTTC
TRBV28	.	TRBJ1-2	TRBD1	CASSSPGQDYGYTF	TGTGCCAGCAGTTCCCCGGGACAGGACTATGGCTACACCTTC
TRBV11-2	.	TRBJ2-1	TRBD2	CASSSRGLAGTYNEQFF	TGTGCCAGCAGCTCTCGCGGACTAGCGGGGACCTACAATGAGCAGTTCTTC
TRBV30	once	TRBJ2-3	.	CAWTPGGGLRDTQYF	TGTGCCTGGACCCCCGGCGGGGGCCTCAGAGATACGCAGTATTTT
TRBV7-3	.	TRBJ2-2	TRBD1	CASSYTGTASNTGELFF	TGTGCCAGCAGCTACACCGGGACAGCCAGCAACACCGGGGAGCTGTTTTTT
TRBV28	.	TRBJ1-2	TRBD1	CASSFGQVYGYTF	TGTGCCAGCAGTTTCGGACAGGTCTATGGCTACACCTTC
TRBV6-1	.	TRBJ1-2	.	CASRGAEYGYTF	TGTGCCAGCAGGGGGGCGGAATATGGCTACACCTTC
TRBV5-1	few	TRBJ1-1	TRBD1	CASSLAGGGRTGVEAFF	TGCGCCAGCAGCTTGGCCGGGGGAGGTCGGACAGGGGTAGAAGCTTTCTTT
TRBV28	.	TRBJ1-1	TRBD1	CASSPPQTGKKAFF	TGTGCCAGCAGTCCCCCCCAGACAGGGAAAAAAGCTTTCTTT
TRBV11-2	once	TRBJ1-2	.	CASSPRQNYGYTF	TGTGCCAGCAGCCCCCGACAGAACTATGGCTACACCTTC
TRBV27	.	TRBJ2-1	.	CASSPQDSPSRYNEQFF	TGTGCCAGCAGTCCACAGGACAGTCCTTCCCGCTACAATGAGCAGTTCTTC
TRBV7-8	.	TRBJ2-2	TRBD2	CASQTSGRGTGELFF	TGTGCCAGCCAGACTAGCGGGAGAGGAACCGGGGAGCTGTTTTTT
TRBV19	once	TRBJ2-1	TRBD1	CASSPPGQGISEQFF	TGTGCCAGTAGTCCCCCGGGACAGGGAATATCTGAGCAGTTCTTC
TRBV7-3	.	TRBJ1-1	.	CASSPQGLNTEAFF	TGTGCCAGCAGCCCCCAGGGCCTGAACACTGAAGCTTTCTTT
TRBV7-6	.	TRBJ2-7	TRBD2	CASSSGAGGNEQYF	TGTGCCAGCAGCTCCGGGGCGGGGGGCAACGAGCAGTACTTC
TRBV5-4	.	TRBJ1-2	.	CASSFSTGNYGYTF	TGTGCCAGCAGCTTTAGTACGGGGAACTATGGCTACACCTTC
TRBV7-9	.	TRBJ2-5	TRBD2	CASSPVAGGQETQYF	TGTGCCAGCAGCCCGGTGGCGGGAGGTCAAGAGACCCAGTACTTC
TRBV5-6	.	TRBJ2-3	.	CASSLWLGQGQGTDTQYF	TGTGCCAGCAGCTTGTGGTTGGGTCAGGGGCAAGGCACAGATACGCAGTATTTT
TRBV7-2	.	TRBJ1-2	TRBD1	CASSLGGQGNYGYTF	TGTGCCAGCAGCTTAGGGGGACAGGGGAACTATGGCTACACCTTC